This T cell receptor beta chain was observed in a study of response to subunit inactivated influenza vaccine. Study conclusions and caveats: Authors suggested that a seasonal influenza vaccination recruits few new T cells each time.

Notes on this clonotype: Antigen unknown. The junction and the germline gene differ at one end; a read error may be behind it.

CDR1 and CDR2 from the germline V gene are DFQATT and SNEGSKA (reference sequence). The CDR3 is 17 amino acids. MiXCR, run by TCRdb on the RT-PCR reads, gives a single entry per CDR3 protein. Of under 800,000 distinct CDR3 sequences in the sample, approximately 14% were seen once. This material consisted of PBMCs from blood, taken 14 to 15 days before vaccination. The chain employs TRBV20-1 and TRBJ2-5; 14 bases line up with TRBD2. The clonotype was recovered from a man in his fifties or sixties who received an inactivated influenza vaccine. CDR3 loop: CCARAGTSGGPRETQYF. The CDR3 nucleotides are TGCTGTGCTAGAGCTGGGACTAGCGGGGGCCCAAGAGAGACCCAGTACTTC.